This entry lists 31 T cell receptor beta chains sequenced from one sample in a study of blood T cell repertoires in COVID-19. Only in-frame clones appear in the TCRdb table, and some are missing; sequencing was by immunoSEQ multiplex PCR. The sample lists 200,000 to 250,000 clones; about 88% were seen once. The material sequenced was peripheral blood. These receptors were obtained from a woman aged 60-75 years with acute or convalescent COVID-19.

J is TRBJ1-6 and V is TRBV5-1; D unclear. The V gene lost 0 bases and the J gene lost 9 bases, with 7 bases spanning the gap. This CDR3 spans 13 amino acids. Germline CDR1 reads SGHRS; CDR2 reads YFSETQ. The CDR3 is CASSLDFPSPLHF. In DNA, the CDR3 is TGCGCCAGCAGCTTGGACTTCCCTTCACCCCTCCACTTT.

Worth noting for this clone: This same CDR3 is encoded by further DNA sequences in the sample. The chain combines TRBV7-9 with TRBJ1-2; 8 bases line up with TRBD1. The CDR3 consists of 13 residues. CDR1 SEHNR and CDR2 FQNEAQ come from the germline V gene (reference sequence). The trim removed 6 bases at V and 8 bases at J, leaving 8 bases unmatched. The CDR3 here is CASSPDRGGGYTF. For the CDR3, the DNA is TGTGCCAGCAGTCCAGACAGGGGTGGAGGCTACACCTTC.

V and J are TRBV18 and TRBJ1-2, with D perhaps matching TRBD1 (5 bases). CDR3 size: 12 residues. V was pared by 3 bases and J by 8 bases, with 10 bases between. CDR1 and CDR2 (germline): KGHSH, LQKENI. In DNA form, the CDR3 reads TGTGCCAGCTCACCCTCGGGGGAAGGCTACACCTTC. It encodes CASSPSGEGYTF.

J is TRBJ2-7 and V is TRBV19, with TRBD1 matching over 12 bases. V gave up 4 bases and J gave up 6 bases; unmatched junction bases: 4. Germline values: CDR1 LNHDA, CDR2 SQIVND (reference sequence). This CDR3 is built from 14 residues. The CDR3 protein is CASSRGQGAAEQYF. In DNA, the CDR3 is TGTGCCAGTAGTAGGGGACAGGGGGCGGCCGAGCAGTACTTC. Based on the CDR3 plus reference TRBV19 and TRBJ2-7, the full variable domain is DGGITQSPKYLFRKEGQNVTLSCEQNLNHDAMYWYRQDPGQGLRLIYYSQIVNDFQKGDIAEGYSVSREKKESFPLTVTSAQKNPTAFYLCASSRGQGAAEQYFGPGTRLTVT.

The chain links TRBV7-9 to TRBJ2-1; 10 nucleotides align to TRBD2. Germline V gene sequence: CDR1 SEHNR, CDR2 FQNEAQ (reference sequence). The CDR3 runs 15 residues. With 5 bases clipped from V and 4 bases from J, the junction kept 5 bases outside the gene matches. In DNA, the CDR3 is TGTGCCAGCAGCCCAGCGGGAGGGCCTTACAATGAGCAGTTCTTC. Its protein product is CASSPAGGPYNEQFF.

The J gene is TRBJ2-5, the V gene TRBV19, with D perhaps matching TRBD1 (5 bases). CDR1 and CDR2 (germline): LNHDA, SQIVND (reference sequence). CDR3 length: 14 amino acids. The V and J ends lost 4 bases and 2 bases respectively, with 11 bases between them. CDR3 amino acids: CASSTTGIQETQYF. The CDR3, as DNA: TGTGCCAGTAGTACCACAGGAATTCAAGAGACCCAGTACTTC.

The chain recombines TRBV6-5 with TRBJ1-3; tentative D call: TRBD1 (5 bases). CDR1 MNHEY and CDR2 SVGAGI come from the germline V gene. Trimming left V 3 bases short and J 0 bases short, with 12 bases between. CDR3 size: 16 residues. Here the CDR3 reads CASSYGGAGSGNTIYF. CDR3 sequence (DNA): TGTGCCAGCAGTTATGGGGGAGCGGGCTCTGGAAACACCATATATTTT.

The chain links TRBV7-9 to TRBJ1-6, with a tentative D call TRBD1 (6 bases). The germline V gene has CDR1 SEHNR and CDR2 FQNEAQ (reference sequence). The CDR3 sequence is 15 residues long. The V and J ends lost 3 bases and 6 bases respectively, with 12 bases between them. For the CDR3, the DNA is TGTGCCAGCAGCTTGAGGGACACGGGTAATTCACCCCTCCACTTT. This gives the protein CASSLRDTGNSPLHF. Drawing the rest from reference TRBV7-9 and TRBJ1-6, the complete variable domain is DTGVSQNPRHKITKRGQNVTFRCDPISEHNRLYWYRQTLGQGPEFLTYFQNEAQLEKSRLLSDRFSAERPKGSFSTLEIQRTEQGDSAMYLCASSLRDTGNSPLHFGNGTRLTVT.

With regard to this clone: Sequence at one end of the junction differs from germline and may be a read error. The V gene is TRBV5-1, the J gene TRBJ1-2, with D possibly matching TRBD1 (6 bases). Germline loops: CDR1 SGHRS, CDR2 YFSETQ. This CDR3 comprises 14 residues. CDR3 loop: CASSLDRVNDGYTF. DNA of the CDR3: TGCGCCAGCAGCTTGGACAGGGTTAACGATGGCTACACCTTC.

J is TRBJ1-1 and V is TRBV5-5; no definite D call. CDR3 length equals 13 residues. From germline, CDR1 is SGHKS and CDR2 YYEKEE (reference sequence). V lost 1 base and J 4 bases, leaving 8 bases between the germline ends. The CDR3 DNA sequence: TGTGCCAGCAGCTTGATGCGGGTCACTGAAGCTTTCTTT. The encoded protein is CASSLMRVTEAFF. The full variable domain, rest sourced from reference TRBV5-5 and TRBJ1-1, is DAGVTQSPTHLIKTRGQQVTLRCSPISGHKSVSWYQQVLGQGPQFIFQYYEKEERGRGNFPDRFSARQFPNYSSELNVNALLLGDSALYLCASSLMRVTEAFFGQGTRLTVV.

CDR3 sequence reads: CASQAGGGNQPQHF. CDR3 nucleotide sequence: TGTGCCAGCCAAGCAGGGGGCGGCAATCAGCCCCAGCATTTT. The chain recombines TRBV19 with TRBJ1-5, with 8 bases aligning to TRBD1. This CDR3 comprises 14 residues. Losses at the gene ends were 9 bases for V and 2 bases for J; bases not matched to a gene: 6. Per germline, CDR1 LNHDA and CDR2 SQIVND (reference sequence).

The chain uses TRBV7-7 and TRBJ2-7; the D gene is possibly TRBD2 (6 bases). V lost 5 bases and J 2 bases, leaving 22 bases between the germline ends. The germline CDR1 and CDR2 sequences are SSHAT and FNYEAQ (reference sequence). The CDR3 is 17 amino acids. The CDR3 loop is CASSERVGEFFPYEQYF. In DNA, the CDR3 is TGTGCCAGCAGCGAGCGGGTGGGGGAATTCTTCCCCTACGAGCAGTACTTC.

V is TRBV7-9 and J is TRBJ2-7; D might be TRBD2 (6 bases). Trimming left V 0 bases short and J 2 bases short, with 8 bases between. The CDR3 runs to 14 residues. CDR1 is SEHNR and CDR2 is FQNEAQ in the germline V gene (reference sequence). The CDR3 DNA reads TGTGCCAGCAGCTTAGCCGGGGGAGCCTACGAGCAGTACTTC. Translating it yields CASSLAGGAYEQYF.

The chain recombines TRBV19 with TRBJ2-2; TRBD2 matches 8 bases. CDR3 length equals 17 residues. The germline CDR1 and CDR2 sequences are LNHDA and SQIVND (reference sequence). Unmatched junction bases numbered 9, after V lost 3 bases and J lost 3 bases. The CDR3 DNA sequence: TGTGCCAGTAGTATGGGGCGGGGGGCCTCGGACACCGGGGAGCTGTTTTTT. Amino acid sequence: CASSMGRGASDTGELFF. Using reference TRBV19 and TRBJ2-2 for the parts outside the CDR3, the full variable domain is DGGITQSPKYLFRKEGQNVTLSCEQNLNHDAMYWYRQDPGQGLRLIYYSQIVNDFQKGDIAEGYSVSREKKESFPLTVTSAQKNPTAFYLCASSMGRGASDTGELFFGEGSRLTVL.

The V call is TRBV29-1, the J call TRBJ1-1; D unresolved. The length of the CDR3 is 11 residues. Germline V gene data show CDR1 as SQVTM and CDR2 as ANQGSEA. Trimming took off 4 bases at V and 6 bases at J, with 9 bases between the two ends. CDR3 DNA sequence: TGCAGCGTTGCCCGACAAGCTGAAGCTTTCTTT. Translation: CSVARQAEAFF.

In nucleotides, the CDR3 is TGTGCCAGCAGCTTACTGCGCGCAGATACGCAGTATTTT. This translates into CASSLLRADTQYF. The rearrangement links TRBV11-3 to TRBJ2-3; no clear D. Germline CDR1 reads SGHNT; CDR2 reads YENEEA. CDR3 length equals 13 residues. Trimming took off 2 bases at V and 4 bases at J, with 7 bases between the two ends.

The J gene is TRBJ2-7, the V gene TRBV5-1; 7 nucleotides match TRBD1. The germline CDR1 and CDR2 sequences are SGHRS and YFSETQ. This CDR3 region has 15 residues. Trimming removed 0 bases from V and 4 bases from J; junction bases left unmatched: 7. CDR3 nucleotide sequence: TGCGCCAGCAGCTTGGGAGCAGGGGGTTGGTACGAGCAGTACTTC. Residues: CASSLGAGGWYEQYF.

The chain recombines TRBV6-5 with TRBJ2-1; the match to TRBD2 covers 9 bases. V was clipped by 2 bases and J by 3 bases; unmatched bases: 5. CDR1 MNHEY and CDR2 SVGAGI come from the germline V gene. The CDR3 has 16 amino acids. Here the CDR3 reads CASSYVKTSGYNEQFF. The CDR3, as DNA: TGTGCCAGCAGTTACGTGAAGACTAGCGGCTACAATGAGCAGTTCTTC.

The chain combines TRBV2 with TRBJ1-4, with 7 positions matching TRBD1. The CDR3 runs to 14 residues. Germline V gene lookup returns CDR1 SNHLY and CDR2 FYNNEI. V shed 8 bases, J shed 2 bases, and the junction held 5 bases outside the gene matches. CDR3 in DNA: TGTGCCAGCCGAAAGGACAGGACTAATGAAAAACTGTTTTTT. Translating gives CASRKDRTNEKLFF. The full variable domain, its missing parts supplied by reference TRBV2 and TRBJ1-4, is EPEVTQTPSHQVTQMGQEVILRCVPISNHLYFYWYRQILGQKVEFLVSFYNNEISEKSEIFDDQFSVERPDGSNFTLKIRSTKLEDSAMYFCASRKDRTNEKLFFGSGTQLSVL.

The chain recombines TRBV6-5 with TRBJ1-1, with D maybe TRBD1 (5 bases). Between the trimmed V and J ends, which lost 6 bases and 0 bases, there was a span of 8 bases. This CDR3 region has 13 residues. Germline CDR1 MNHEY, CDR2 SVGAGI. The CDR3 nucleotides are TGTGCCAGCAGGACAGATTTGAACACTGAAGCTTTCTTT. Protein: CASRTDLNTEAFF.

J is TRBJ2-7 and V is TRBV7-2, with 7 bases that match TRBD1. Germline loops: CDR1 SGHTA, CDR2 FQGNSA. V lost 1 base to trimming and J lost 1 base; unmatched junction nucleotides: 1. This CDR3 is built from 14 residues. Here the CDR3 reads CASSLEGQSYEQYF. The CDR3 coding sequence is TGTGCCAGCAGCTTAGAGGGACAGTCCTACGAGCAGTACTTC. Full variable domain (rest looked up from reference TRBV7-2 and TRBJ2-7): GAGVSQSPSNKVTEKGKDVELRCDPISGHTALYWYRQSLGQGLEFLIYFQGNSAPDKSGLPSDRFSAERTGGSVSTLTIQRTQQEDSAVYLCASSLEGQSYEQYFGPGTRLTVT.

A single count supports this clone. J is TRBJ2-1 and V is TRBV28, with a possible D match to TRBD1 (5 bases). CDR3 length: 14 residues. V was shortened by 8 bases and J by 3 bases, with 14 bases between the two germline ends. CDR1 is MDHEN and CDR2 is SYDVKM in the germline V gene. The chain's CDR3 is CASCLTDYYNEQFF. The CDR3 coding sequence is TGTGCCAGCTGCTTGACAGATTACTACAATGAGCAGTTCTTC.

The CDR3 sequence: CASSDSDWGPFDYEQYF. The CDR3 DNA is TGTGCCAGCAGTGACTCAGACTGGGGGCCTTTCGACTACGAGCAGTACTTC. The V gene is TRBV6-4, the J gene TRBJ2-7, with D tentatively TRBD1 (6 bases). V was trimmed by 0 bases and J by 3 bases, leaving 18 bases between them. Per the germline V gene, CDR1 is MRHNA and CDR2 is SNTAGT. The CDR3 has 17 amino acids.

The chain joins TRBV19 to TRBJ2-1, with a possible D match to TRBD2 (5 bases). The CDR3 length is 14 residues. V dropped 3 bases and J dropped 6 bases, with 12 bases sitting between them. Germline CDR1 LNHDA, CDR2 SQIVND (reference sequence). The CDR3 here is CASSIRWAGNEQFF. As DNA, the CDR3 is TGTGCCAGTAGTATTAGGTGGGCGGGCAATGAGCAGTTCTTC.

The rearrangement joins TRBV27 to TRBJ1-1; maybe TRBD1 (5 bases). The CDR3 loop spans 13 amino acids. Per germline, CDR1 MNHEY and CDR2 SMNVEV (reference sequence). Deletions cut 5 bases from V and 7 bases from J, with 14 bases between. The CDR3 region is CASSPTVRIEAFF. Here the CDR3 DNA reads TGTGCCAGCAGTCCGACAGTCAGAATTGAAGCTTTCTTT.

The chain has TRBV28 and TRBJ2-7, with D unresolved. Per the germline V gene, CDR1 is MDHEN and CDR2 is SYDVKM. Trimming removed 0 bases at V and 3 bases at J, with 15 bases between. The CDR3 is 16 residues long. As DNA, the CDR3 is TGTGCCAGCAGTTTATGGATTGGCAGAACCGACTACGAGCAGTACTTC. Its protein is CASSLWIGRTDYEQYF.

This sequence joins TRBV6-6 and TRBJ2-5; D might be TRBD1 (6 bases). This CDR3 has 13 residues. V dropped 6 bases and J dropped 1 base, with 9 bases sitting between them. Looked up from germline, CDR1 is MNHNY and CDR2 is SVGAGI (reference sequence). CDR3 residues: CASSGTIQETQYF. For the CDR3, the DNA is TGTGCCAGCAGCGGGACAATCCAAGAGACCCAGTACTTC.

The rearrangement links TRBV19 to TRBJ2-1; D uncertain. Germline assignment: CDR1 LNHDA and CDR2 SQIVND (reference sequence). The CDR3 contains 12 residues. Trimming took off 5 bases at V and 4 bases at J, with 6 bases between the two ends. For the CDR3, the DNA is TGTGCCAGTAGTCCTAGTTACAATGAGCAGTTCTTC. It translates to CASSPSYNEQFF.

The chain couples TRBV28 to TRBJ1-5; D remains unclear. Per the germline V gene, CDR1 is MDHEN and CDR2 is SYDVKM. Trimming took off 6 bases at V and 2 bases at J, with 11 bases between the two ends. The CDR3 sequence is 14 residues long. This chain's CDR3 is CASSRNMGNQPQHF. The CDR3 bases are TGTGCCAGCAGCCGCAACATGGGCAATCAGCCCCAGCATTTT.

This chain joins TRBV30 and TRBJ2-5; 7 positions match TRBD1. The V segment lost 4 bases and the J segment 1 base; nucleotides outside the gene matches: 9. Per the germline V gene, CDR1 is GTSNPN and CDR2 is SVGIG (reference sequence). The CDR3 covers 15 residues. The chain's CDR3 is CAWTLGQPRQETQYF. In DNA form, the CDR3 reads TGTGCCTGGACCCTGGGACAGCCCCGCCAAGAGACCCAGTACTTC.

DNA for the CDR3: TGTGCCAGTAGCTTGGCCACGTCGGGCTATGGCTACACCTTC. Protein: CASSLATSGYGYTF. The chain links TRBV19 to TRBJ1-2; D is undetermined. The germline V and J ends were trimmed by 6 bases and 4 bases, with 15 bases remaining between them. Germline loops: CDR1 LNHDA, CDR2 SQIVND (reference sequence). The CDR3 contains 14 residues.